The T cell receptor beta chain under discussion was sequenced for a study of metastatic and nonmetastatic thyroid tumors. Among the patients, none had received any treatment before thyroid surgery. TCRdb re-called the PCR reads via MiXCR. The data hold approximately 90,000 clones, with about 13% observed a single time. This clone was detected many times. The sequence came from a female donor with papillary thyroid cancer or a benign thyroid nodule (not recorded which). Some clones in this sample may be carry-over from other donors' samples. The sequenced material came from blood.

The CDR3, as DNA: TGTGCCAGCAGTTTCCCGACTAGCGCCGGCGGGGAGCTGTTTTTT. This gives the protein CASSFPTSAGGELFF. V gene TRBV28 combines with J gene TRBJ2-2; 8 bases line up with TRBD2. V shed 3 bases, J shed 7 bases, and the junction held 7 bases outside the gene matches. The CDR3 has 15 residues. CDR1 and CDR2 (germline): MDHEN, SYDVKM.